One and the same sample provided the 23 T cell receptor beta chains below, sequenced in a study of spatial heterogeneity in lung cancer. TCRdb fed the 5' RACE reads into MiXCR, producing one record per CDR3 protein. The repertoire holds about 11,000 distinct CDR3 sequences, more than 3% seen once, with roughly 52% in the top ten. Time point in this sample: sample taken at primary tumor resection. Unsorted samples of tumor, nontumor lung or frozen PBMC had their whole RNA sequenced. Sample: PBMCs, taken at surgery. The receptor set was obtained from a female donor with early-stage non-small cell lung cancer.

This clonotype was seen many times. Since the library was made to target alpha chains, this beta chain is a stray read and its abundance is not meaningful. The V and J genes are TRBV29-1 and TRBJ2-7; 10 bases agree with TRBD1. Trimming at V came to 6 bases and at J to 2 bases, leaving 4 bases not matched to a gene. Germline CDR1 and CDR2: SQVTM and ANQGSEA. This CDR3 contains 13 residues. As DNA, the CDR3 is TGCAGCGTCGGACAGGGGGAGGCCTACGAGCAGTACTTC. This encodes CSVGQGEAYEQYF.

This clonotype was seen many times. This beta chain lies outside the target of a library built for alpha chains; its clone size means little. The chain has TRBV7-8 and TRBJ2-1; 7 bases match TRBD2. The germline CDR1 and CDR2 sequences are SGHVS and FQNEAQ. This CDR3 has 14 residues. The J segment lost 7 bases and the V segment lost 3 bases, leaving 6 bases of the junction unmatched. CDR3 in amino acids: CASSFETSLNEQFF. DNA of the CDR3: TGTGCCAGCAGCTTTGAGACTAGCCTAAATGAGCAGTTCTTC. Using reference TRBV7-8 and TRBJ2-1 for the parts outside the CDR3, the full variable domain is GAGVSQSPRYKVAKRGQDVALRCDPISGHVSLFWYQQALGQGPEFLTYFQNEAQLDKSGLPSDRFFAERPEGSVSTLKIQRTQQEDSAVYLCASSFETSLNEQFFGPGTRLTVL.

This clonotype was observed at least ten times. This beta chain came through as a stray read in a library set up for alpha chains, and its size says little. The genes are TRBV6-2 or TRBV6-3 and TRBJ2-3; TRBD2 agrees at 15 bases. CDR1 and CDR2 (germline): MNHEY, SVGEGT. The CDR3 sequence is 16 residues long. V dropped 4 bases and J dropped 6; count of bases not matched to a gene: 5. CDR3 sequence reads: CASSFGLAGGPDTQYF. The CDR3 DNA sequence: TGTGCCAGCAGTTTCGGACTAGCGGGGGGGCCGGATACGCAGTATTTT.

A note on this clonotype: This beta chain is an unintended read in a library built for alpha chains; its size means little. The chain is built from TRBV20-1 and TRBJ2-1; 10 nucleotides line up with TRBD2. The germline V gene encodes CDR1 DFQATT and CDR2 SNEGSKA (reference sequence). This CDR3 is 14 amino acids long. V gave up 2 bases and J gave up 6 bases; unmatched junction bases: 4. CDR3 protein: CSARLAGASNEQFF. The CDR3 bases are TGCAGTGCTAGACTAGCGGGAGCTAGCAATGAGCAGTTCTTC.

This clonotype came up many times. This beta chain came through as a stray read in a library set up for alpha chains, and its size says little. The chain is built from TRBV27 and TRBJ1-1; D unresolved. CDR1 is MNHEY and CDR2 is SMNVEV in the germline V gene (reference sequence). V lost 10 bases, J lost 0 bases, and 12 bases lay in between. This CDR3 comprises 13 residues. In DNA, the CDR3 is TGTGCCACCAAAGGATACATGAACACTGAAGCTTTCTTT. The encoded protein is CATKGYMNTEAFF.

This clonotype was seen ten or more times. This beta chain came through as a stray read in a library set up for alpha chains, and its size says little. The genes are TRBV19 and TRBJ1-2; the D gene is possibly TRBD1 (6 bases). The CDR3 has 13 amino acids. The germline CDR1 and CDR2 sequences are LNHDA and SQIVND (reference sequence). Trimming removed 7 bases from V and 5 bases from J, with 14 bases in between. CDR3: CASTRTGSYGYTF. DNA of the CDR3: TGTGCCAGTACCCGAACAGGGAGTTATGGCTACACCTTC.

This clonotype has at least ten counts. With the library built for alpha chains, this beta chain is off target and its frequency is not meaningful. V is TRBV3-1 and J is TRBJ1-1; TRBD1 aligns across 8 bases. The V gene's germline CDR1 is LGHDT and CDR2 YNNKEL (reference sequence). V dropped 4 bases and J dropped 4; count of bases not matched to a gene: 5. The CDR3 totals 14 residues. CDR3 amino acids: CASSLHTGGTEAFF. CDR3 in DNA: TGTGCCAGCAGCCTCCACACAGGGGGCACTGAAGCTTTCTTT.

The sample holds many counts of this clonotype. This beta chain represents an off-target read in a library built for alpha chains; its size is of limited meaning. V gene TRBV7-6 combines with J gene TRBJ2-1; 8 positions match TRBD2. The CDR3 loop spans 15 amino acids. Germline V gene data show CDR1 as SGHVS and CDR2 as FNYEAQ. The V and J ends lost 3 bases and 9 bases, in that order; junction bases with no gene match: 10. DNA for the CDR3: TGTGCCAGCAGCTTGGGAGCGGGAGATGGAGTTGAGCAGTTCTTC. Translating gives CASSLGAGDGVEQFF.

This clonotype showed up many times. In a library made to pick up alpha chains, this beta chain is a stray read with a size that means little. The V call is TRBV20-1, the J call TRBJ2-1; 8 positions match TRBD1. V lost 6 bases and J lost 0; bases outside the gene matches: 4. This CDR3 has 14 amino acids. Germline loops: CDR1 DFQATT, CDR2 SNEGSKA (reference sequence). The CDR3: CSASGQDSYNEQFF. CDR3 nucleotide sequence: TGCAGTGCCTCGGGACAGGACTCCTACAATGAGCAGTTCTTC.

This clonotype was seen many times. Within a library made for alpha chains, this beta chain is off target, and its count is uninformative. The chain employs TRBV6-1 and TRBJ2-7, with no clear D. This CDR3 is 14 amino acids long. Germline V lookup: CDR1 MNHNS, CDR2 SASEGT. V lost 2 bases, J lost 2 bases, and 10 bases lay in between. This CDR3 is CASSERGRPYEQYF. The CDR3 bases are TGTGCCAGCAGTGAACGCGGCAGACCCTACGAGCAGTACTTC.

This clonotype occurred many times. The library was prepared for alpha chains; this beta chain is a stray read, so its frequency means little. This rearrangement joins TRBV19 to TRBJ1-5; unclear D gene. Germline V CDR1 and CDR2: LNHDA, SQIVND (reference sequence). Between the trimmed V and J ends, which lost 3 bases and 2 bases, there was a span of 5 bases. The CDR3 has 13 residues. CDR3 nucleotides: TGTGCCAGTAGTATTAAAGGCAATCAGCCCCAGCATTTT. Translating it yields CASSIKGNQPQHF.

In this sample, this clonotype turned up many times. As an off-target read in a library built for alpha chains, this beta chain has a frequency of little significance. The V and J genes are TRBV25-1 and TRBJ2-7, with 7 bases matching TRBD1. The CDR3 sequence is 15 residues long. J was trimmed by 1 base and V by 3 bases; bases with no gene match: 6. Germline-derived CDR1 and CDR2 are MGHDK and SYGVNS. The CDR3 sequence: CASSDFRDRSYEQYF. In DNA, the CDR3 is TGTGCCAGCAGTGACTTCCGGGACAGATCCTACGAGCAGTACTTC.

This clonotype was seen many times. A library prepared for alpha chains yielded this beta chain as an off-target read; its size is of little meaning. This chain connects TRBV7-2 to TRBJ2-7, with D uncertain. From germline, CDR1 is SGHTA and CDR2 FQGNSA. The CDR3 sequence is 12 residues long. Between the trimmed V and J ends, which lost 1 base and 2 bases, there was a span of 3 bases. This CDR3 is CASSLVPYEQYF. For the CDR3, the DNA is TGTGCCAGCAGCTTAGTGCCCTACGAGCAGTACTTC.

There are a few counts of this clonotype. A much larger clone lies one base from this, so it may be a read error. This beta chain is a stray read from a library made for alpha chains; its abundance is not meaningful. CDR3 DNA sequence: TGCAGCTGGTGGACCTCCGTGGGCGAGCAGTACTTC. Translating it yields CSWWTSVGEQYF. The V gene is TRBV20-1, the J gene TRBJ2-7; D call uncertain. The CDR3 contains 12 residues. Germline lookup yields CDR1 DFQATT and CDR2 SNEGSKA (reference sequence).

This clonotype occurred many times. Within a library made for alpha chains, this beta chain is off target, and its count is uninformative. This chain joins TRBV9 and TRBJ2-3; D not resolved. Germline CDR1 SGDLS, CDR2 YYNGEE. The CDR3 runs to 12 residues. With 3 bases removed from V and 5 bases from J, the gap between germline ends came to 7 bases. The CDR3 spells CASSAGLDTQYF. The DNA for the CDR3 is TGTGCCAGCAGCGCGGGCTTAGATACGCAGTATTTT. The full variable domain, its missing parts supplied by reference TRBV9 and TRBJ2-3, is DSGVTQTPKHLITATGQRVTLRCSPRSGDLSVYWYQQSLDQGLQFLIQYYNGEERAKGNILERFSAQQFPDLHSELNLSSLELGDSALYFCASSAGLDTQYFGPGTRLTVL.

Many counts were recorded for this clonotype. This beta chain is a stray sequence in a library constructed for alpha chains; its clone size is not meaningful. The chain is built from TRBV19 and TRBJ2-2, with TRBD2 matching 10 bases. V lost 4 bases and J lost 5; bases outside the gene matches: 7. Germline CDR1 LNHDA, CDR2 SQIVND (reference sequence). This CDR3 region has 16 residues. CDR3 DNA sequence: TGTGCCAGTAGTAGTTCTAGCGGGGGAGCAACCGGGGAGCTGTTTTTT. This translates into CASSSSSGGATGELFF.

This clonotype was observed at least ten times. Since it is a stray read in a library aimed at alpha chains, this beta chain has a size that is not meaningful. The chain carries TRBV29-1 and TRBJ2-5, with D perhaps assigned TRBD1 or TRBD2 (5 bases each). V lost 3 bases to trimming and J lost 4 bases, with 12 bases between them. This CDR3 comprises 13 residues. Germline assignment: CDR1 SQVTM and CDR2 ANQGSEA. The DNA for the CDR3 is TGCAGCGTTGACCTGGGTGGGGGAGAGACCCAGTACTTC. This gives the protein CSVDLGGGETQYF.

This clonotype was counted at least ten times. For a library built for alpha chains, this beta chain is a stray read; little rests on its size. The rearrangement links TRBV5-4 to TRBJ2-1; D remains ambiguous. CDR3 length: 15 amino acids. Germline values: CDR1 SGHNT, CDR2 YYREEE (reference sequence). V was shortened by 3 bases and J by 8 bases, with 18 bases between the two germline ends. The CDR3 is CASSSPGPLKDEQFF. DNA of the CDR3: TGTGCCAGCAGCTCCCCCGGACCTCTAAAGGATGAGCAGTTCTTC.

This clonotype has ten or more counts. This beta chain is a stray sequence in a library constructed for alpha chains; its clone size is not meaningful. This rearrangement joins TRBV5-1 to TRBJ2-3; no reliable D call. The CDR3 runs to 12 residues. Germline V gene data show CDR1 as SGHRS and CDR2 as YFSETQ. V lost 1 base, J lost 6 bases, and 6 bases lay in between. The CDR3 loop reads CASSLSADTQYF. For the CDR3, the DNA is TGCGCCAGCAGCTTGTCGGCGGATACGCAGTATTTT.

At least ten counts were recorded for this clonotype. This beta chain appears as a stray read in a library generated for alpha chains; its size is not informative. The chain joins TRBV7-2 to TRBJ2-1; weak D call: TRBD1 (6 bases). CDR3 length: 15 amino acids. The germline V gene has CDR1 SGHTA and CDR2 FQGNSA. V was pared by 1 base and J by 6 bases, with 13 bases between. The CDR3 spells CASSLGQAHGNEQFF. CDR3 DNA: TGTGCCAGCAGCTTAGGACAGGCCCACGGCAATGAGCAGTTCTTC.

This clonotype has at least ten counts. Because this beta chain is a stray read in a library intended to capture alpha chains, its abundance should not be given much weight. The V call is TRBV10-3, the J call TRBJ1-6; no firm D call. Germline V lookup: CDR1 ENHRY, CDR2 SYGVKD. The CDR3 has 14 residues. V lost 5 bases to trimming and J lost 8 bases, with 13 bases between them. CDR3 DNA: TGTGCCATCAGTTTTAAGGAGCGGGATTCACCCCTCCACTTT. Translated, it gives CAISFKERDSPLHF.

This clonotype was counted ten times or more. This beta chain was picked up by a library intended for alpha chains and is off target, so its count carries little meaning. CDR3 sequence: CAWSETGGVYGYTF. DNA of the CDR3: TGTGCCTGGAGTGAAACAGGGGGGGTCTATGGCTACACCTTC. The gene calls are TRBV30 and TRBJ1-2; TRBD1 matches 8 bases. The CDR3 is 14 amino acids. V shed 1 base, J shed 4 bases, and the junction held 5 bases outside the gene matches. Looked up from germline, CDR1 is GTSNPN and CDR2 is SVGIG (reference sequence). Looking up the rest from reference TRBV30 and TRBJ1-2 gives the full variable domain: SQTIHQWPATLVQPVGSPLSLECTVEGTSNPNLYWYRQAAGRGLQLLFYSVGIGQISSEVPQNLSASRPQDRQFILSSKKLLLSDSGFYLCAWSETGGVYGYTFGSGTRLTVV.

Ten or more counts support this clonotype. With the library built for alpha chains, this beta chain is off target and its frequency is not meaningful. This chain's CDR3 is CASSLSASLETQYF. DNA of the CDR3: TGCGCCAGCAGCCTATCGGCCTCTCTGGAGACCCAGTACTTC. This chain connects TRBV5-1 to TRBJ2-5; D gene unclear. The CDR3 loop spans 14 amino acids. Germline assignment: CDR1 SGHRS and CDR2 YFSETQ. Trimming pared 4 bases from V and 5 bases from J, leaving 15 bases between.